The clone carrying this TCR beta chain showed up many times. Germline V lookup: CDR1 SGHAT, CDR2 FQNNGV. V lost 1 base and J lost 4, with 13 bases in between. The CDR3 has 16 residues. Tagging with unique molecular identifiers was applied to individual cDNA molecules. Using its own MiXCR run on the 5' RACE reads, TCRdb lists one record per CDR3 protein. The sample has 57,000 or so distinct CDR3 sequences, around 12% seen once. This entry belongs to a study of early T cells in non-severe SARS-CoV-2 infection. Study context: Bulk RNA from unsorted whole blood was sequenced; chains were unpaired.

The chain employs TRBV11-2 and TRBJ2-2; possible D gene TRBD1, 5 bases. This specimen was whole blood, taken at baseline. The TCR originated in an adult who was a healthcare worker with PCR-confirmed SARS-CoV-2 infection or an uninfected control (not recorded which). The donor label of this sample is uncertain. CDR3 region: CASSLVRVGITGELFF. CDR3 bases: TGTGCCAGCAGCTTAGTCAGGGTAGGAATCACCGGGGAGCTGTTTTTT. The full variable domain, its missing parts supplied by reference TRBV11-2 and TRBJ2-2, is EAGVAQSPRYKIIEKRQSVAFWCNPISGHATLYWYQQILGQGPKLLIQFQNNGVVDDSQLPKDRFSAERLKGVDSTLKIQPAKLEDSAVYLCASSLVRVGITGELFFGEGSRLTVL.